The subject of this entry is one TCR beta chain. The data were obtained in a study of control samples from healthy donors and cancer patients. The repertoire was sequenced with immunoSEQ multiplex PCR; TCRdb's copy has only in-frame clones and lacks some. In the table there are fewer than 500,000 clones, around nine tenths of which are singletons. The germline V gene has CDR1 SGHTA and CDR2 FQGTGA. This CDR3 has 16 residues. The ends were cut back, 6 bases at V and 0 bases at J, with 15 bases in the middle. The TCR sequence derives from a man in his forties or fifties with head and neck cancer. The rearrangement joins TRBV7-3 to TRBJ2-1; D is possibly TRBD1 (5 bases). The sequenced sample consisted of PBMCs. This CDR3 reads CASSPQGSLSYNEQFF. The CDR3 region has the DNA TGTGCCAGCAGTCCTCAGGGATCCCTCTCCTACAATGAGCAGTTCTTC.